The rows below give T cell receptor beta chains drawn from one sample of a study of PD-L1 blockade in urothelial cancer. TCRdb's copy holds only in-frame clones and misses some; the assay was immunoSEQ multiplex PCR. The sample has fewer than 85,000 clones; about 88% are singletons. This specimen consisted of PBMCs, obtained around atezolizumab (anti-PD-L1) treatment. These receptors came from a man aged 55 to 69 with urothelial cancer. Each CDR3 is given with its conserved first and last residue. D genes are given only for firm matches. Clone sizes are given selectively: once, few, many, or a class where the clone is expanded.

TRBJ2-1	NA	TRBV7-3	NA	TGTGCCAGCAGCCTCCTGGGCTCCTCCTACAATGAGCAGTTCTTC	CASSLLGSSYNEQFF
TRBJ1-1	NA	TRBV14	NA	TGTGCCAGCAGCCGATTAGACCTGGGACACCCATACGGCACTGAAGCTTTCTTT	CASSRLDLGHPYGTEAFF
TRBJ2-7	NA	TRBV7-2	once	TGTGCCAGCAGCTTATTGAGGTACGAGCAGTACTTC	CASSLLRYEQYF
TRBJ1-2	NA	TRBV18	few	TGTGCCAGCTCACCGACGGGCTATGGCTACACCTTC	CASSPTGYGYTF
TRBJ2-5	TRBD1	TRBV18	NA	TGTGCCAGCTCACCCCGACAGGGGACCCAAGAGACCCAGTACTTC	CASSPRQGTQETQYF
TRBJ2-2	NA	TRBV9	NA	TGTGCCAGCAGCGTAGGGGAGACTCGCAGCACCGGGGAGCTGTTTTTT	CASSVGETRSTGELFF
TRBJ1-1	TRBD1	TRBV5-1	NA	TGCGCCAGCAGTCTTGAGGACAGGATGAACACTGAAGCTTTCTTT	CASSLEDRMNTEAFF
TRBJ2-1	TRBD2	TRBV2	once	TGTGCCAGCAGTTCTAGGACTAGCGGGGATAATGAGCAGTTCTTC	CASSSRTSGDNEQFF
TRBJ1-5	TRBD1	TRBV4-1	NA	TGCGCCAGCAGCCAGGCGACCGGGACAGGGGTGCAGCCCCAGCATTTT	CASSQATGTGVQPQHF
TRBJ2-1	TRBD2	TRBV9	few	TGTGCCAGCAGCGTAGGGCGTCTAGCGGACGTAGAGGATGAGCAGTTCTTC	CASSVGRLADVEDEQFF
TRBJ2-5	NA	TRBV7-9	few	TGTGCCAGCAGCTCCGGCGGAGCAGCAAAAGAGACCCAGTACTTC	CASSSGGAAKETQYF
TRBJ2-1	TRBD2	TRBV7-2	NA	TGTGCCAGCAGCGTGACTAGCGGGAGTCTTAATGAGCAGTTCTTC	CASSVTSGSLNEQFF
TRBJ2-3	TRBD2	TRBV7-6	once	TGTGCCAGCAGCTTGAGGCTAGCGGGATTCTCAGATACGCAGTATTTT	CASSLRLAGFSDTQYF
TRBJ1-4	NA	TRBV2	NA	TGTGCCAGCAGTGAAGGGGCCAGACGGAATGAAAAACTGTTTTTT	CASSEGARRNEKLFF
TRBJ1-4	TRBD1	TRBV6-6	NA	TGTGCCAGCAGAACCGGGACAGGGGTTGAAAAACTGTTTTTT	CASRTGTGVEKLFF
TRBJ1-1	NA	TRBV29-1	NA	TGCAGCGTCTTCCGGGAGGCAATGAACACTGAAGCTTTCTTT	CSVFREAMNTEAFF
TRBJ1-4	NA	TRBV2	NA	TGTGCCAGCAGCCCCGACAGCACTACAACGGTTTCTAATGAAAAACTGTTTTTT	CASSPDSTTTVSNEKLFF
TRBJ2-2	NA	TRBV5-1	NA	TGCGCCAGCAGCTTGGTTCCGACCGGGGAGCTGTTTTTT	CASSLVPTGELFF
TRBJ1-1	NA	TRBV5-6	NA	TGTGCCAGCAGCTCGGTAGACAAACAGGAGTCCCGGCGAGCTTTCTTT	CASSSVDKQESRRAFF
TRBJ1-2	NA	TRBV30	once	TGTGCCTGGAGTGTTATCTATGGCTACACCTTC	CAWSVIYGYTF
TRBJ2-2	TRBD1	TRBV5-8	NA	TGTGCCAGCAGCTTGGGGACAGGGCCCACCGGGGAGCTGTTTTTT	CASSLGTGPTGELFF
TRBJ2-3	NA	TRBV10-2	NA	TGCGCCAGCAGTGTCCAGGGGTTTTCAGATACGCAGTATTTT	CASSVQGFSDTQYF
TRBJ2-3	TRBD2	TRBV9	once	TGTGCCAGCAGCGAAAGACTAGCGGGAGGCACAGATACGCAGTATTTT	CASSERLAGGTDTQYF
TRBJ2-7	TRBD2	TRBV11-3	once	TGTGCCTCCCGTGGAGCGGGGGGCCTCTCCTACGAGCAGTACTTC	CASRGAGGLSYEQYF
TRBJ1-5	NA	TRBV29-1	NA	TGCAGCGTTGGAGGCCGGGGGAATCAGCCCCAGCATTTT	CSVGGRGNQPQHF
TRBJ2-7	TRBD1	TRBV6-5	NA	TGTGCCAGCAGCCGGGACAGGGGTAGGTACGAGCAGTACTTC	CASSRDRGRYEQYF
TRBJ1-5	NA	TRBV4-2	NA	TGTGCCAGCAGCCAAGAAGTGAGAGGATATAGCAATCAGCCCCAGCATTTT	CASSQEVRGYSNQPQHF
TRBJ2-7	NA	TRBV11-2	NA	TGTGCCAGCAGCTCCGACTCCGAGCAGTACTTC	CASSSDSEQYF
TRBJ2-3	NA	TRBV29-1	NA	TGCAGCGGGGGGGACGGAACATGGGCAGATACGCAGTATTTT	CSGGDGTWADTQYF
TRBJ1-1	NA	TRBV6-1	NA	TGTGCCAGCAGTGAACATTGGGGACTGGACACTGAAGCTTTCTTT	CASSEHWGLDTEAFF
TRBJ1-2	NA	TRBV27	once	TGTGCCAGCAGGCCGCGAACAGGGATTCCTGGCTACACCTTC	CASRPRTGIPGYTF
TRBJ2-6	TRBD2	TRBV19	NA	TGTGCCAGTAGTATAAGCGGGGGCGCTGGGGCCAACGTCCTGACTTTC	CASSISGGAGANVLTF
TRBJ2-7	NA	TRBV5-1	few	TGCGCCAGCAGCTTGGTACAGGCTGCCTACGAGCAGTACTTC	CASSLVQAAYEQYF
TRBJ2-1	TRBD2	TRBV19	once	TGTGCCAGTAGTATAGATGGGACTAGCGGGGAGCAGTTCTTC	CASSIDGTSGEQFF
TRBJ2-5	NA	TRBV5-6	NA	TGTGCCAGCAGCTACCTAGCGGAGGGGGGGCAAGAGACCCAGTACTTC	CASSYLAEGGQETQYF
TRBJ2-6	TRBD1	TRBV4-3	NA	TGCGCCAGCAGCCAAAGACCGGGACAGGGGGATTCTGGGGCCAACGTCCTGACTTTC	CASSQRPGQGDSGANVLTF
TRBJ1-2	NA	TRBV10-3	NA	TGTGCCATCAGTGAAAACAGGGAGGGCTATGGCTACACCTTC	CAISENREGYGYTF
TRBJ2-7	TRBD2	TRBV10-2	NA	TGCGCCAGCAGCCTCCCCCCGCTAGCGGTAAGCTCCTACGAGCAGTACTTC	CASSLPPLAVSSYEQYF
TRBJ2-2	TRBD2	TRBV11-3	NA	TGTGCCAGCAGCGGGGCGGGGGGGTCGAAAGTGACCGGGGAGCTGTTTTTT	CASSGAGGSKVTGELFF
TRBJ2-1	NA	TRBV6-1	NA	TGTGCCAGCAGTGAAGAAAACCGGGAACTATACAATGAGCAGTTCTTC	CASSEENRELYNEQFF
TRBJ2-1	NA	TRBV5-6	NA	TGTGCCAGCAGGCGCAGCAACAGGGATCCGAATGAGCAGTTCTTC	CASRRSNRDPNEQFF
TRBJ2-1	TRBD2	TRBV7-2	NA	TGTGCCAGCAGCCCGCACAGCGGGAGGATCTACAATGAGCAGTTCTTC	CASSPHSGRIYNEQFF
TRBJ1-1	NA	TRBV20-1	NA	TGCAGTGCTAGACAGGGAAAAATGTCTTTCTTT	CSARQGKMSFF
TRBJ2-3	TRBD1	TRBV2	NA	TGTGCCAGCAGAAGACAGGGGGGTCAAGATACGCAGTATTTT	CASRRQGGQDTQYF
TRBJ2-7	NA	TRBV11-1	few	TGTGCCAGCAGCTTAGTGGCCCGCTACGAGCAGTACTTC	CASSLVARYEQYF
TRBJ1-5	TRBD1	TRBV9	NA	TGTGCCAGCAGCGTCGGGACAGGGGGACAGCCCCAGCATTTT	CASSVGTGGQPQHF
TRBJ1-2	TRBD1	TRBV27	NA	TGTGCCAGCAGTTTATCGTCCAACAGGGGGTATGGCTACACCTTC	CASSLSSNRGYGYTF
TRBJ2-1	NA	TRBV10-3	NA	TGTGCCATCAGTGAGGTAACTAGCAGATACAATGAGCAGTTCTTC	CAISEVTSRYNEQFF
TRBJ2-7	TRBD1	TRBV4-1	NA	TGCGCCAGCAGCCAAGAAGGACAGGGATTGCCGTACTTC	CASSQEGQGLPYF
TRBJ2-5	NA	TRBV19	NA	TGTGCCAGTAGTATTCGGCAGGGCGGAGAGACCCAGTACTTC	CASSIRQGGETQYF
TRBJ1-6	NA	TRBV30	NA	TGTGCCTGGAAACGGCTGAGCGGAAATTCACCCCTCCACTTT	CAWKRLSGNSPLHF
TRBJ2-6	NA	TRBV27	NA	TGTGCCAGCAGTTTAGCGACTGGTTCTGGGGCCAACGTCCTGACTTTC	CASSLATGSGANVLTF
TRBJ2-7	TRBD2	TRBV6-5	NA	TGTGCCAGCAGTCGGGGGGACGAGCAGTACTTC	CASSRGDEQYF
TRBJ2-5	TRBD1	TRBV27	NA	TGTGCCAGCAGTGGAAACAGGGGGTGGGAGACCCAGTACTTC	CASSGNRGWETQYF
TRBJ2-1	TRBD2	TRBV9	NA	TGTGCCAGCAGCGTAGCTCGAGAGCGGGAAAGGAGCGGGCAGTTCTTC	CASSVARERERSGQFF
TRBJ2-7	NA	TRBV7-9	NA	TGTGCCAGCAGTCCCATGAGGGCCTACGAGCAGTACTTC	CASSPMRAYEQYF
TRBJ1-2	NA	TRBV5-6	NA	TGTGCCAGCAGCCCCGGGGGGGGGAGACAGAACTATGGCTACACCTTC	CASSPGGGRQNYGYTF
TRBJ2-1	NA	TRBV7-9	NA	TGTGCCAGCAGGCGCAACCCGGGTCTAAATGAGCAGTTCTTC	CASRRNPGLNEQFF
TRBJ2-5	NA	TRBV19	NA	TGTGCCAGTAGTATCGGAGGGGAGACCCAGTACTTC	CASSIGGETQYF
TRBJ2-5	TRBD1	TRBV30	NA	TGTGCCTGGACGCCGGGACAGGGGAGAGAGACCCAGTACTTC	CAWTPGQGRETQYF